The T cell receptor (beta chain) under discussion was sequenced for a study of cytotoxic CD8 clonotypes in ibrutinib-treated CLL. Study as a whole: A median about twelve months of treatment, range 6 to 36, preceded the collection of response samples. Study conclusions and caveats: Clonality went higher at ibrutinib response and then dropped back toward baseline at progression. Public clonotypes occurred uncommonly; on treatment, they contracted or remained stable.

Germline CDR1 reads MNHEY; CDR2 reads SMNVEV (reference sequence). The V gene lost 5 bases and the J gene lost 0 bases, with 13 bases spanning the gap. The CDR3 is 15 amino acids. The repertoire was sequenced with immunoSEQ multiplex PCR; TCRdb's copy has only in-frame clones and lacks some. The repertoire has approximately 7,100 clones, 70% to 85% of them found once; the top ten carry 3% to 4.5%. The source of about 1.9 micrograms of genomic DNA for TCR beta libraries was cryopreserved PBMCs. This clone is a singleton in its sample. What it binds is unknown. This receptor was obtained from a human donor with chronic lymphocytic leukemia. The chain joins TRBV27 to TRBJ1-1; D is uncertain. The source material was PBMCs, sampled before ibrutinib treatment. The CDR3 coding sequence is TGTGCCAGCAGTCCCCGCCCCCCATTGAACACTGAAGCTTTCTTT. Translation: CASSPRPPLNTEAFF.